This TCR beta chain originates from a study of shared clonotypes between healthy human individuals. Study-level findings and limits: Non-shared clonotypes had lower generation probabilities than clonotypes shared by all four sorted-subset donors. Sample collection involved blood only; tissue repertoires are likely different.

Comment on this clone: Its antigen remains unknown.

On sorted subsets, replicate PCRs used roughly 220 ng DNA, or roughly 30,000 T cell genomes. The data were produced by immunoSEQ multiplex PCR, yet TCRdb's version contains in-frame clones alone and is incomplete. The repertoire holds some 2.1 million clones, with 80% to 95% as singletons. Germline V gene data show CDR1 as WNHNN and CDR2 as SYGVQD (reference sequence). V was cut by 6 bases and J by 4 bases, with 19 bases left in between. CDR3 length: 15 amino acids. CD45RO-negative, CCR7-positively selected cells formed the naive CD8 fraction, excluding terminally differentiated effector memory CD45RA+ cells. All donors qualified as healthy HIV-negative adults and had experienced no recent acute infections or vaccinations.

The rearrangement joins TRBV10-1 to TRBJ2-7; possible D gene TRBD1, 5 bases. The sequenced sample was naive CD8+ T cells from PBMCs. The TCR originated in a man aged 18 to 29 in good health. Some clones in this sample may be carry-over from other donors' samples. CDR3 loop: CASSKENKQEYEQYF. CDR3 bases: TGCGCCAGCAGCAAAGAGAACAAACAGGAGTACGAGCAGTACTTC.